This T cell receptor (beta chain) stems from a study of T cells expressing NK-cell markers. The wider study: It was sorted CD3+CD56-NKG2C+, CD3+CD56+NKG2C- and CD3+CD56+NKG2C+ T cells that provided the TCR beta repertoires. Among the eight sequenced donors, seven tested HCMV-seropositive and one tested seronegative. General study results and limits: A handful of donors likewise had their CD3+CD56-NKG2C+ fraction led by these clonotypes.

5'RACE template switching with UMIs produced the TCR beta cDNA. From the 5' RACE reads, TCRdb lists one entry per CDR3 protein and no DNA. Here the sample table reports some 410,000 distinct CDR3 sequences. About this clonotype itself: What it binds is unknown.

The TCR comes from a woman between 18 and 70 years old in good health. Specimen: blood T cells: a sorted CD56 or NKG2C T cell subset, CD4+ or CD8+ T cells, or bulk PBMC T cells (not recorded which).

CDR3: CSVVGSTGELFF. This chain joins TRBV29-1 and TRBJ2-2. The germline gives CDR1 SQVTM, CDR2 ANQGSEA. The CDR3 is made up of 12 amino acids.